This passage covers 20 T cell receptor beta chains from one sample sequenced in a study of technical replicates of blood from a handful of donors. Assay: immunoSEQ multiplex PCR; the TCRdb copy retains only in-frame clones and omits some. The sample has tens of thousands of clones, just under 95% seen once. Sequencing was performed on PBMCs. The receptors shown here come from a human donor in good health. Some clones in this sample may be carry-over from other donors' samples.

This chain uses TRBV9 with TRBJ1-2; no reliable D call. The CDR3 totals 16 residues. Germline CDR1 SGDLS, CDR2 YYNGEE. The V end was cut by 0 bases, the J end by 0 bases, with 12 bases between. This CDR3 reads CASSVGLEGSNYGYTF. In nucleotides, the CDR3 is TGTGCCAGCAGCGTAGGGTTGGAGGGTTCTAACTATGGCTACACCTTC.

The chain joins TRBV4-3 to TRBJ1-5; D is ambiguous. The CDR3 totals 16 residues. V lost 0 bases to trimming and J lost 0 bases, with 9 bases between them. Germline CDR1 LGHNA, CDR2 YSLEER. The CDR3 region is CASSQEREYSNQPQHF. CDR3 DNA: TGCGCCAGCAGCCAAGAACGGGAGTATAGCAATCAGCCCCAGCATTTT.

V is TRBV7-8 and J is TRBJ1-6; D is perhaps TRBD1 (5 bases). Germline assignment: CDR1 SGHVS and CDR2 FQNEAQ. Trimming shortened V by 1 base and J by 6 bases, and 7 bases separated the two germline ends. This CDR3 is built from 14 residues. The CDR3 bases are TGTGCCAGCAGCTTAGTTGACAGTAATTCACCCCTCCACTTT. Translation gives CASSLVDSNSPLHF.

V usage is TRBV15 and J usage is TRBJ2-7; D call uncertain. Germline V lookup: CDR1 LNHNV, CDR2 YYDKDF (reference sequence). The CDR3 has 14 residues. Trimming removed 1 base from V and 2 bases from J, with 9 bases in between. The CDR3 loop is CATSRGFATYEQYF. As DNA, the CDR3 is TGTGCCACCAGCAGAGGGTTTGCTACCTACGAGCAGTACTTC.

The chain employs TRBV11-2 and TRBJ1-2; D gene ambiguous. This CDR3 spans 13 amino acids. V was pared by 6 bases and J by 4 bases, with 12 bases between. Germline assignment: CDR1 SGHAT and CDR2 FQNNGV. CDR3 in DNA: TGTGCCAGCAGTTCCGGGGTTCTCTATGGCTACACCTTC. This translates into CASSSGVLYGYTF.

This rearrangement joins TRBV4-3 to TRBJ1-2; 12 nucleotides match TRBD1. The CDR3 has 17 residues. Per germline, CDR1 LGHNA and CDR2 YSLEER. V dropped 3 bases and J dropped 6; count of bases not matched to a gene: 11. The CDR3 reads CASSHTGTGGLKNGYTF. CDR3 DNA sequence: TGCGCCAGCAGCCACACCGGGACAGGGGGCTTGAAGAATGGCTACACCTTC.

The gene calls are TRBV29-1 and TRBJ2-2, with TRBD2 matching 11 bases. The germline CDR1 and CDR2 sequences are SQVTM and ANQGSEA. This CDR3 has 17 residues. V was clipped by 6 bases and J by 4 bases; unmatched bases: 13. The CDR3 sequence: CSVRRGSGGAGTGELFF. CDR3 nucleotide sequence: TGCAGCGTCCGCCGGGGTAGCGGGGGGGCGGGCACCGGGGAGCTGTTTTTT.

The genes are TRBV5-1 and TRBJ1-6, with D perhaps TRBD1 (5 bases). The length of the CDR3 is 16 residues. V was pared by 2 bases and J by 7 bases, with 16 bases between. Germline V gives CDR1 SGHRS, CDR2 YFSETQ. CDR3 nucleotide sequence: TGCGCCAGCAGCTTTGGGGGGATTGAGAGGAATTCACCCCTCCACTTT. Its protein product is CASSFGGIERNSPLHF.

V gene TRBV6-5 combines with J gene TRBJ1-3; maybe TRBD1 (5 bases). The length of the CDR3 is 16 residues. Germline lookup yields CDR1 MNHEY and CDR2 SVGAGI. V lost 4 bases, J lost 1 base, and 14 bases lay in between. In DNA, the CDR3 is TGTGCCAGCAGTTCCCTGGGCGGGGGTTCTGGAAACACCATATATTTT. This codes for CASSSLGGGSGNTIYF.

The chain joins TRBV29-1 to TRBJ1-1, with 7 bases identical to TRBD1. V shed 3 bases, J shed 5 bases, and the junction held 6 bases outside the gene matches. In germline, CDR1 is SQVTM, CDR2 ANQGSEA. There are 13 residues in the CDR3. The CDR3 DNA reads TGCAGCGTTGATTCGACAGGGCGGACTGAAGCTTTCTTT. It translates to CSVDSTGRTEAFF.

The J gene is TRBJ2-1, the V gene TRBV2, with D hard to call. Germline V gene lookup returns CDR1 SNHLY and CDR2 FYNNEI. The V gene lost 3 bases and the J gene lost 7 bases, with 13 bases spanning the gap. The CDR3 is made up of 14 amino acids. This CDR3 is CASSDETSGNEQFF. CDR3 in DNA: TGTGCCAGCAGTGATGAGACTTCTGGTAATGAGCAGTTCTTC.

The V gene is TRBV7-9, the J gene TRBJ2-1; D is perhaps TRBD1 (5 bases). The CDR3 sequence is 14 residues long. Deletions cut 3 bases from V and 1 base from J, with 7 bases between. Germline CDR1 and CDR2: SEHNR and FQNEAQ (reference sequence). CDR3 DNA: TGTGCCAGCAGCTTCCGACAGTCCTACAATGAGCAGTTCTTC. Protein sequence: CASSFRQSYNEQFF.

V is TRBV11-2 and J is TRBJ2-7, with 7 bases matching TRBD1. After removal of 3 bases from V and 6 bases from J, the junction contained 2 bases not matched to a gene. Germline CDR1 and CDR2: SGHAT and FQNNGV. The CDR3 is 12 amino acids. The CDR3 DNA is TGTGCCAGCAGCTTGACAGGGTTCGAGCAGTACTTC. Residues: CASSLTGFEQYF.

The CDR3 here is CASSEDSGSTDTQYF. The CDR3 DNA reads as TGTGCCAGCAGTGAAGACAGCGGCAGCACAGATACGCAGTATTTT. The chain couples TRBV6-1 to TRBJ2-3; tentatively, D is TRBD2 (5 bases). Per germline, CDR1 MNHNS and CDR2 SASEGT. V lost 1 base and J lost 0, with 8 bases in between. The CDR3 sequence is 15 residues long.

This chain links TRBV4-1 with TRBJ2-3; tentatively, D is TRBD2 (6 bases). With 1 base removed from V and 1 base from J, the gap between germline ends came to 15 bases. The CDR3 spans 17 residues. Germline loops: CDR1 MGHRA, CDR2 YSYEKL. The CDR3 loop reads CASSQAHGAGRTDTQYF. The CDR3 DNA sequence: TGCGCCAGCAGCCAAGCTCACGGGGCGGGGCGCACAGATACGCAGTATTTT.

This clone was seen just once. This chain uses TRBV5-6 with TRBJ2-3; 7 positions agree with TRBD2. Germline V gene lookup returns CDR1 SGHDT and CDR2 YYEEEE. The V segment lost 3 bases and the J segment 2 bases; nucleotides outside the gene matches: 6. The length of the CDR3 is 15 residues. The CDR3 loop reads CASSSLAGVTDTQYF. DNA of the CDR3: TGTGCCAGCAGCTCCCTGGCGGGAGTCACAGATACGCAGTATTTT.

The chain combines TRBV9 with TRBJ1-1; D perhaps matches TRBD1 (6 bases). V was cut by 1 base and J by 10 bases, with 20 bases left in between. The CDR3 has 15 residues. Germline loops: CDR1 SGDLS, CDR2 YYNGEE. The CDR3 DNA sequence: TGTGCCAGCAGCGTACTTCCGACAGGTGGGGTAGGAGCTTTCTTT. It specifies CASSVLPTGGVGAFF.

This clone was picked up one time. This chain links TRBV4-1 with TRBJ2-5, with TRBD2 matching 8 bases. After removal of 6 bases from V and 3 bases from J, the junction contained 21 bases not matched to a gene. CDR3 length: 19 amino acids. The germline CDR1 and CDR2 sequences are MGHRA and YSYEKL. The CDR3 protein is CASSPRSLWVREGKETQYF. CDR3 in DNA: TGCGCCAGCAGTCCCAGGTCACTATGGGTCCGGGAGGGTAAAGAGACCCAGTACTTC.

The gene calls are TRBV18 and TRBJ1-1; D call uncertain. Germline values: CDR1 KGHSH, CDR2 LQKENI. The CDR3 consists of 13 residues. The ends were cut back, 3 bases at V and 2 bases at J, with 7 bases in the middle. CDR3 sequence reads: CASSPAQNTEAFF. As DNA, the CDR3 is TGTGCCAGCTCACCGGCACAAAACACTGAAGCTTTCTTT.

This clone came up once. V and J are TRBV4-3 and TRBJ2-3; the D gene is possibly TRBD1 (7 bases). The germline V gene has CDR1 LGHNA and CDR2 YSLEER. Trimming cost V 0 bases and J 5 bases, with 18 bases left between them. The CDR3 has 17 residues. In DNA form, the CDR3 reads TGCGCCAGCAGCCAAGAAATGGGAATTCAGGGGGGAGATACGCAGTATTTT. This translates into CASSQEMGIQGGDTQYF.